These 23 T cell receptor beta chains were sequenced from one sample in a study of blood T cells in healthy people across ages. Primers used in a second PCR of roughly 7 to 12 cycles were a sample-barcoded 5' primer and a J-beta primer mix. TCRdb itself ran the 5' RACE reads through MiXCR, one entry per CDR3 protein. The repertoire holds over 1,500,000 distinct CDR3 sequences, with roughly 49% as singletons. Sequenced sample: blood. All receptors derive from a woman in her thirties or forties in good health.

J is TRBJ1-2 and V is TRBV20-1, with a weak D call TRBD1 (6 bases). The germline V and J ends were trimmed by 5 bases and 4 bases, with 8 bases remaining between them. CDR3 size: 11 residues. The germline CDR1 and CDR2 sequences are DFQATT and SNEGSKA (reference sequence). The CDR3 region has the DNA TGCAGTGCTCGGGGGGCCTATGGCTACACCTTC. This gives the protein CSARGAYGYTF.

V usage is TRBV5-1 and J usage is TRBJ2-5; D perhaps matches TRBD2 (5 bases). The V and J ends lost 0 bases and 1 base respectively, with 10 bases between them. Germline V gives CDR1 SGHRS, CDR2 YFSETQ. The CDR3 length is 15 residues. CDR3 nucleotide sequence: TGCGCCAGCAGCTTGGACGGGGTTGGCCAAGAGACCCAGTACTTC. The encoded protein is CASSLDGVGQETQYF.

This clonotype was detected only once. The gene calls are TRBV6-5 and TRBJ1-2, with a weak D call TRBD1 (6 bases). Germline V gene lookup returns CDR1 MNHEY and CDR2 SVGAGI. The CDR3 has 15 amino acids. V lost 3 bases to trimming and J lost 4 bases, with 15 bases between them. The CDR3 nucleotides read TGTGCCAGCAGTTATGCGGGGGCGCGGGTCTATGGCTACACCTTC. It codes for CASSYAGARVYGYTF.

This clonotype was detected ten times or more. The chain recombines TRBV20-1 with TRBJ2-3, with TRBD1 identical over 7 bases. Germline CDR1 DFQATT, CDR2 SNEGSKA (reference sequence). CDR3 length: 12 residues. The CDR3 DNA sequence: TGCAGCGCGACAGGGTCGACAGATACGCAGTATTTT. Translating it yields CSATGSTDTQYF.

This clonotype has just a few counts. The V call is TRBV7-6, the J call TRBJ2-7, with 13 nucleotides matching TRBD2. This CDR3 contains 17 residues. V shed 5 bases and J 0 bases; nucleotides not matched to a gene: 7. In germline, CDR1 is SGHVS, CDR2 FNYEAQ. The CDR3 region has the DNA TGTGCCAGCAGCGCGGGACTAGCGGGGCGCAGCTCCTACGAGCAGTACTTC. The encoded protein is CASSAGLAGRSSYEQYF. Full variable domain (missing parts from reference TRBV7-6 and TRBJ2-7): GAGVSQSPRYKVTKRGQDVALRCDPISGHVSLYWYRQALGQGPEFLTYFNYEAQQDKSGLPNDRFSAERPEGSISTLTIQRTEQRDSAMYRCASSAGLAGRSSYEQYFGPGTRLTVT.

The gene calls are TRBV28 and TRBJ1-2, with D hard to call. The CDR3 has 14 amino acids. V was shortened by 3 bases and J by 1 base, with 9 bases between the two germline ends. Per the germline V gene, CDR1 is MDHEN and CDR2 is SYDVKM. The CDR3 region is CASSFPLNNYGYTF. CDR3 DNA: TGTGCCAGCAGTTTCCCCCTTAATAACTATGGCTACACCTTC.

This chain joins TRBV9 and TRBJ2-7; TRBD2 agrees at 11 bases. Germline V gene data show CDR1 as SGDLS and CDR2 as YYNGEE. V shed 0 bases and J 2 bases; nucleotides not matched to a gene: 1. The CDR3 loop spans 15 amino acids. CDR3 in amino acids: CASSVVAGGTYEQYF. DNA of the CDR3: TGTGCCAGCAGCGTAGTAGCGGGGGGGACCTACGAGCAGTACTTC.

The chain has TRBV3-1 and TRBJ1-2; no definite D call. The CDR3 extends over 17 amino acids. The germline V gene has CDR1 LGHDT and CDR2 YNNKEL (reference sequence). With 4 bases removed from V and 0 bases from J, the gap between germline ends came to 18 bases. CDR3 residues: CASSPLTPKASNYGYTF. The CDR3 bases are TGTGCCAGCAGCCCTCTAACCCCCAAAGCATCTAACTATGGCTACACCTTC.

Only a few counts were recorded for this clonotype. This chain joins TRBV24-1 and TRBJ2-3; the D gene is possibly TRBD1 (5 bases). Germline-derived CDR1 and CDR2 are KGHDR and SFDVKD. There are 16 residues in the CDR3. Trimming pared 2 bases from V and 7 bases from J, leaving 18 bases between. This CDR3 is CATSDSRQLLQYTQYF. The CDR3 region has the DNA TGTGCCACCAGTGATTCCCGACAGCTACTCCAGTATACGCAGTATTTT.

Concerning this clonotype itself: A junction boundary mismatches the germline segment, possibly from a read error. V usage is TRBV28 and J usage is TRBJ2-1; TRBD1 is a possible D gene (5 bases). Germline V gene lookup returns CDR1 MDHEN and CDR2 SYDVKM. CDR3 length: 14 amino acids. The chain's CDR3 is CASSLRGMTDEQFF. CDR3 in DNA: TGTGCTAGCAGTTTAAGGGGCATGACCGATGAGCAGTTCTTC.

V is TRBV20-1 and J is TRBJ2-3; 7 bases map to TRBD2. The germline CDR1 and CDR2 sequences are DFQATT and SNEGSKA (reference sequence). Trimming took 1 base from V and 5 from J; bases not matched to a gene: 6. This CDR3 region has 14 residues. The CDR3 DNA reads TGCAGTGCTAGAGTGGGGGGGTTGGAAGATACGCAGTATTTT. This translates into CSARVGGLEDTQYF.

CDR3 sequence (DNA): TGTGCTAGTGGCACCGGACCGGGTTCACCCCTCCACTTT. Its protein product is CASGTGPGSPLHF. The gene calls are TRBV12-5 and TRBJ1-6; D ambiguous. With 6 bases removed from V and 9 bases from J, the gap between germline ends came to 12 bases. This CDR3 has 13 amino acids. Germline lookup yields CDR1 LGHNT and CDR2 FRNRAP.

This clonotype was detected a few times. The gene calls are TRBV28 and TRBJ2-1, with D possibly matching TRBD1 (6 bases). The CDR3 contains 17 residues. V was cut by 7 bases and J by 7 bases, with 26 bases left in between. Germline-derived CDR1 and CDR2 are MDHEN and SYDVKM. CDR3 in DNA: TGTGCCAGCAATCCTATCCGGCCCGGGACATTTAATAATGAGCAGTTCTTC. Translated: CASNPIRPGTFNNEQFF.

The CDR3 reads CASIQGTNEKLFF. The CDR3 DNA sequence: TGTGCCAGCATCCAGGGAACTAATGAAAAACTGTTTTTT. V and J are TRBV6-4 and TRBJ1-4, with D perhaps TRBD1 (5 bases). The V and J ends lost 7 bases and 1 base respectively, with 7 bases between them. The CDR3 extends over 13 amino acids. CDR1 is MRHNA, CDR2 SNTAGT, per germline.

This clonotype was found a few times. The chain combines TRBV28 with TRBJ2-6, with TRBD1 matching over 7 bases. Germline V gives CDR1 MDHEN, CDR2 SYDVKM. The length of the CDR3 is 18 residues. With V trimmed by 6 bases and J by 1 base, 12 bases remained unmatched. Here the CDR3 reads CASSGQVPSPSGANVLTF. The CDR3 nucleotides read TGTGCCAGCAGCGGACAGGTCCCGTCCCCTTCTGGGGCCAACGTCCTGACTTTC.

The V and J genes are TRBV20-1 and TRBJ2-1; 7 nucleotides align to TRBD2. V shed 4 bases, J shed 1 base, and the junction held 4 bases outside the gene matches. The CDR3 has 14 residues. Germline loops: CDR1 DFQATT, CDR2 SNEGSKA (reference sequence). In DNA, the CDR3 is TGCAGTGCTAACGGGGGGTCGTCCTACAATGAGCAGTTCTTC. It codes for CSANGGSSYNEQFF.

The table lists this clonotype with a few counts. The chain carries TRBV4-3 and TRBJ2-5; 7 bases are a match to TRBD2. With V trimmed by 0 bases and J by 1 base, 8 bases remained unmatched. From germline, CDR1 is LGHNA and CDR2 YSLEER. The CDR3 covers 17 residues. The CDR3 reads CASSQDPGGGSQETQYF. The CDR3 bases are TGCGCCAGCAGCCAAGATCCCGGCGGGGGAAGCCAAGAGACCCAGTACTTC.

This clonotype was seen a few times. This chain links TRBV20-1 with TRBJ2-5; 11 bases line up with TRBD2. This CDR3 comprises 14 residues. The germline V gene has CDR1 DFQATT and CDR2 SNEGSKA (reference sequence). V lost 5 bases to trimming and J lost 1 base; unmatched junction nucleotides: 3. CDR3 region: CSAHSGGVQETQYF. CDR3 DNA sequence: TGCAGTGCTCATAGCGGGGGGGTCCAAGAGACCCAGTACTTC.

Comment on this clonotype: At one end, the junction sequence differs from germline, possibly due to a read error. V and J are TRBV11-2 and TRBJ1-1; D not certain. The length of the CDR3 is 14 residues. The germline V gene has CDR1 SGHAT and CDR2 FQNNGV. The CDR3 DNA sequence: TGTGCCAGCGGATGGACGGATTTGAACGCTGAAGCTTTCTTT. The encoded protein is CASGWTDLNAEAFF. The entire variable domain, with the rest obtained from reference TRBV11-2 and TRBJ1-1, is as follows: EAGVAQSPRYKIIEKRQSVAFWCNPISGHATLYWYQQILGQGPKLLIQFQNNGVVDDSQLPKDRFSAERLKGVDSTLKIQPAKLEDSAVYLCASGWTDLNAEAFFGQGTRLTVV.

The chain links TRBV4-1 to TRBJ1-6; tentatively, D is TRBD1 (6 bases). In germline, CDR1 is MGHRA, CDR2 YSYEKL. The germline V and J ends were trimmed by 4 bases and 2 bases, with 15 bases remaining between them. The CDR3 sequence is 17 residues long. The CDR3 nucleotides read TGCGCCAGCAGCCCCGAAGGACGGGGGCCCTATAATTCACCCCTCCACTTT. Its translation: CASSPEGRGPYNSPLHF.

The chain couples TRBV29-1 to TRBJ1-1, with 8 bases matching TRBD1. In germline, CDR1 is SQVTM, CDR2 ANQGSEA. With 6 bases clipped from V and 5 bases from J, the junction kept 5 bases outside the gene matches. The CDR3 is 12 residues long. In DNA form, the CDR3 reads TGCAGCGTAAGGACAGGGAAGACTGAAGCTTTCTTT. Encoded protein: CSVRTGKTEAFF.

The CDR3 loop reads CASSGTGQGVGEQYF. The CDR3 nucleotides are TGCGCCAGCAGCGGAACCGGACAGGGGGTGGGGGAGCAGTACTTC. The chain carries TRBV5-1 and TRBJ2-7; 10 positions agree with TRBD1. Trimming took 4 bases from V and 7 from J; bases not matched to a gene: 11. CDR3 length equals 15 residues. The germline CDR1 and CDR2 sequences are SGHRS and YFSETQ.

The CDR3 loop reads CASSPPIGGGGHNEQYF. The DNA for the CDR3 is TGTGCCAGCAGCCCCCCTATCGGAGGGGGGGGCCACAATGAGCAGTACTTC. The rearrangement links TRBV14 to TRBJ2-5, with D tentatively TRBD2 (7 bases). The CDR3 is 17 amino acids. Trimming pared 4 bases from V and 11 bases from J, leaving 29 bases between. The germline CDR1 and CDR2 sequences are SGHDN and FVKESK.